This T cell receptor (beta chain) came from a study of CD8+ T cells in alopecia areata. Study observations and caveats: Compared with normal scalp, lesional scalp had higher clonality and more expanded CD8+ clones. Whereas mice showed it more clearly, TCR sharing across patients was murkier, possibly because of HLA.

RNA extraction was followed by reverse transcription into cDNA, which acted as the sequencing template. Measured with immunoSEQ multiplex PCR; TCRdb has only the in-frame clones, and not every one. The sample includes about 200,000 clones, 56% of them seen just once. In regard to this clone: Antigen unknown.

Germline V gene sequence: CDR1 SGDLS, CDR2 YYNGEE. This CDR3 spans 15 amino acids. V lost 0 bases and J 4 bases, leaving 13 bases between the germline ends. This sequence joins TRBV9 and TRBJ2-5; TRBD2 is a possible D gene (6 bases). Sequences were obtained from CD8+ T cells sorted from blood. The receptor's source is a human donor in good health. CDR3 sequence (DNA): TGTGCCAGCAGCGTAGTAGGAGGGCCAGGAGAGACCCAGTACTTC. It codes for CASSVVGGPGETQYF.